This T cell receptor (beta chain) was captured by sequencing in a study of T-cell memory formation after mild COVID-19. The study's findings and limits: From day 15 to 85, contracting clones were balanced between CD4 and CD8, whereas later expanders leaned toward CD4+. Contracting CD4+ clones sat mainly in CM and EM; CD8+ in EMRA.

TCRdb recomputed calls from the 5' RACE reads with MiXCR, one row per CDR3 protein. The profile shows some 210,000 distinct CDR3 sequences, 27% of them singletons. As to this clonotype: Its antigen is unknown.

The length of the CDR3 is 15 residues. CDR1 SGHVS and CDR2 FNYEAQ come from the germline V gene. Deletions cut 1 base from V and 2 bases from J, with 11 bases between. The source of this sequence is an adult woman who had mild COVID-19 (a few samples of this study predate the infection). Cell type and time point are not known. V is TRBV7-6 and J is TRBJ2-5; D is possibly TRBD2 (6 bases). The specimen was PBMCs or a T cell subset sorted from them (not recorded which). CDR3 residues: CASSLGTIRQETQYF. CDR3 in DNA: TGTGCCAGCAGCTTAGGGACTATACGTCAAGAGACCCAGTACTTC.